This TCR beta chain was identified in a study of shared clonotypes between healthy human individuals. Findings of the study overall: Shared clonotypes: roughly 4.7% naive CD4, roughly 4% naive CD8, about 2.2% memory CD4, approximately 0.41% memory CD8. Clonotypes not shared had lower generation probabilities than those common to all four donors. In general, naive subsets displayed greater estimated richness than memory subsets did.

About this clone: The antigen is undetermined.

Per germline, CDR1 SGHRS and CDR2 YFSETQ. Trimming pared 1 base from V and 0 bases from J, leaving 17 bases between. The CDR3 is 17 amino acids. Assay: immunoSEQ multiplex PCR; the TCRdb copy retains only in-frame clones and omits some. This sample has roughly 1,000,000 clones, with 75% to 80% found just once. The clonotype comes from a young man in good health. Some clones in this sample may be carry-over from other donors' samples. This chain links TRBV5-1 with TRBJ2-7; D perhaps matches TRBD2 (5 bases). Source material: memory CD4+ T cells from PBMCs. Documented subset: CD45RA-negative fraction. This chain's CDR3 is CASSLRGADKSSYEQYF. CDR3 nucleotides: TGCGCCAGCAGCTTGCGGGGAGCGGATAAGAGCTCCTACGAGCAGTACTTC. Variable domain in full (rest from reference TRBV5-1 and TRBJ2-7): KAGVTQTPRYLIKTRGQQVTLSCSPISGHRSVSWYQQTPGQGLQFLFEYFSETQRNKGNFPGRFSGRQFSNSRSEMNVSTLELGDSALYLCASSLRGADKSSYEQYFGPGTRLTVT.